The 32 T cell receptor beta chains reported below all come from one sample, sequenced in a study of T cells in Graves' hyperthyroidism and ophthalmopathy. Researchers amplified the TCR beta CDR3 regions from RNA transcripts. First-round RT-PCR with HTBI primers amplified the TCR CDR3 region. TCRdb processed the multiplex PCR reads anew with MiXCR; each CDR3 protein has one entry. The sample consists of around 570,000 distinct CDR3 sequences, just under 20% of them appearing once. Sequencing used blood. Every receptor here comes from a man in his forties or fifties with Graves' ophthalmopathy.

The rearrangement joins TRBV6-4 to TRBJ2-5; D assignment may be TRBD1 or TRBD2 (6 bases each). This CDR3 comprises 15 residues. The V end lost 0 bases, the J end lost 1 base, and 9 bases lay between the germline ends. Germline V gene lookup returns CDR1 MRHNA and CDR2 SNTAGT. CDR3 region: CASSDSGGLQETQYF. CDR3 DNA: TGTGCCAGCAGTGACTCTGGGGGGCTCCAAGAGACCCAGTACTTC.

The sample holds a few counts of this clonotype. Here the CDR3 reads CASSPGDLGARGNEQFF. The CDR3 coding sequence is TGTGCCAGCAGTCCAGGGGATTTGGGGGCGAGAGGGAATGAGCAGTTCTTC. The rearrangement links TRBV6-1 to TRBJ2-1; D is possibly TRBD1 (6 bases). Germline loops: CDR1 MNHNS, CDR2 SASEGT. The CDR3 is 17 amino acids. V dropped 5 bases and J dropped 7 bases, with 24 bases sitting between them.

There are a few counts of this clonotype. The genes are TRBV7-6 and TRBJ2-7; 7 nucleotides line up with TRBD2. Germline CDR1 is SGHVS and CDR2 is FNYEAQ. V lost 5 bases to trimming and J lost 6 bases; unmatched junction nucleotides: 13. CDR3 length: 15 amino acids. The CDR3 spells CASSRGPGLRSEQYF. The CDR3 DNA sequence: TGTGCCAGCAGCCGTGGACCGGGACTAAGGAGCGAGCAGTACTTC.

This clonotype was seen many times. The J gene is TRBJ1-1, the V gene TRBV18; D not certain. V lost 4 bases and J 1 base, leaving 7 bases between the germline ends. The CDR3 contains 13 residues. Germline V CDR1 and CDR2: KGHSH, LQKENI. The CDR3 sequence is CASSREQNTEAFF. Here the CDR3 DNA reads TGTGCCAGCTCACGCGAGCAGAACACTGAAGCTTTCTTT.

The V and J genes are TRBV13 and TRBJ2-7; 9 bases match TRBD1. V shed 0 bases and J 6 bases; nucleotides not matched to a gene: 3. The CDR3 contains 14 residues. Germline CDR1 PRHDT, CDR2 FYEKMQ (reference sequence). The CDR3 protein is CASSLGGTGSEQYF. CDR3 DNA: TGTGCCAGCAGCTTAGGCGGGACAGGGTCCGAGCAGTACTTC.

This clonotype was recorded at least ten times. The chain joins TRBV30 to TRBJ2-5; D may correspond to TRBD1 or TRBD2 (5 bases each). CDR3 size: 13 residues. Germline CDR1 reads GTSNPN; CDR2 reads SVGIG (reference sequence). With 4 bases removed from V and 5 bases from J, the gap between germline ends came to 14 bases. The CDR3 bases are TGTGCCTGGAATCGAGGGACGGAGGAGACCCAGTACTTC. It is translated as CAWNRGTEETQYF. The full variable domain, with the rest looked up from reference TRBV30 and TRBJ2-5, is SQTIHQWPATLVQPVGSPLSLECTVEGTSNPNLYWYRQAAGRGLQLLFYSVGIGQISSEVPQNLSASRPQDRQFILSSKKLLLSDSGFYLCAWNRGTEETQYFGPGTRLLVL.

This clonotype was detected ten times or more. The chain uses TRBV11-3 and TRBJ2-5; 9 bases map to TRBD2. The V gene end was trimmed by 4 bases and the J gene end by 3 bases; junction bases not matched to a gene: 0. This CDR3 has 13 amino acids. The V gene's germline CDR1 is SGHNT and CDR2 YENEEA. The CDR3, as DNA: TGTGCCAGCAGCTCTAGCGGGGAAGAGACCCAGTACTTC. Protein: CASSSSGEETQYF.

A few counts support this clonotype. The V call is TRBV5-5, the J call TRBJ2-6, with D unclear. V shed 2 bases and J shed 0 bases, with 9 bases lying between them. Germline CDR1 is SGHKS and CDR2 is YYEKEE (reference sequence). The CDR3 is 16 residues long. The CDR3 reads CASSFRQDSGANVLTF. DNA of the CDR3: TGTGCCAGCAGCTTTCGTCAGGACTCTGGGGCCAACGTCCTGACTTTC.

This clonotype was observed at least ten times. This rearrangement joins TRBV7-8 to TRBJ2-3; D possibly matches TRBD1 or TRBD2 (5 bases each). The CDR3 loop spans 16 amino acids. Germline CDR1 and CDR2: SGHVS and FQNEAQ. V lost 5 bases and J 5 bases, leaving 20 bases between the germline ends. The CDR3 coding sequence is TGTGCCAGCAGCCCTGACTTCGGGACGGATGGAGATACGCAGTATTTT. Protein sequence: CASSPDFGTDGDTQYF.

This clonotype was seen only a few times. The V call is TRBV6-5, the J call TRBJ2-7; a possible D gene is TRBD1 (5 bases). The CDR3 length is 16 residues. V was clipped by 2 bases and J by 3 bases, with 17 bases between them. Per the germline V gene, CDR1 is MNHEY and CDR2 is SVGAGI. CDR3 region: CASSYGPGKGDYEQYF. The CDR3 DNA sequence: TGTGCCAGCAGTTACGGGCCAGGGAAAGGAGACTACGAGCAGTACTTC.

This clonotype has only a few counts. CDR3 in amino acids: CSVESETGRNEQYF. In nucleotides, the CDR3 is TGCAGCGTTGAGTCCGAGACAGGGAGGAACGAGCAGTACTTC. V gene TRBV29-1 combines with J gene TRBJ2-7, with D tentatively TRBD1 (7 bases). Germline V CDR1 and CDR2: SQVTM, ANQGSEA. This CDR3 comprises 14 residues. The V end was cut by 3 bases, the J end by 5 bases, with 17 bases between.

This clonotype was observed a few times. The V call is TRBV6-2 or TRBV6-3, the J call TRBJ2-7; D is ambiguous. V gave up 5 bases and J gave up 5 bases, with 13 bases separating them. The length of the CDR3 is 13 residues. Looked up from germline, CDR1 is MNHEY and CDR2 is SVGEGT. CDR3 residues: CASSRPSYDEQYF. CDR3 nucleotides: TGTGCCAGCAGTCGCCCATCCTACGACGAGCAGTACTTC.

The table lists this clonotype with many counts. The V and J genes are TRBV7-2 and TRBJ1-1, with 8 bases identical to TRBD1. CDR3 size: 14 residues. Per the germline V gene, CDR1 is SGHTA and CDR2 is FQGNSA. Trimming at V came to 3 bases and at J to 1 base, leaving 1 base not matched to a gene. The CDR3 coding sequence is TGTGCCAGCAGCTTCGGGACAGGGAACACTGAAGCTTTCTTT. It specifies CASSFGTGNTEAFF.

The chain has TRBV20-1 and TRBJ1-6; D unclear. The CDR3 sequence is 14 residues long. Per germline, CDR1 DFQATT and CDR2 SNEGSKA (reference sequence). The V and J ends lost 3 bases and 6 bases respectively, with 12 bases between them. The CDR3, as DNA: TGCAGTGCTAGGGTCGGGGTTTCTAATTCACCCCTCCACTTT. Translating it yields CSARVGVSNSPLHF.

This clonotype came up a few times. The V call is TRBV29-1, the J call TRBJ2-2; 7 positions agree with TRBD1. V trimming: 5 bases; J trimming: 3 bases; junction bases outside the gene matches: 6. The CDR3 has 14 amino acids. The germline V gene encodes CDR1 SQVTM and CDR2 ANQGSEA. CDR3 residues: CSVKTGSDTGELFF. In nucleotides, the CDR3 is TGCAGCGTTAAGACAGGGTCGGACACCGGGGAGCTGTTTTTT.

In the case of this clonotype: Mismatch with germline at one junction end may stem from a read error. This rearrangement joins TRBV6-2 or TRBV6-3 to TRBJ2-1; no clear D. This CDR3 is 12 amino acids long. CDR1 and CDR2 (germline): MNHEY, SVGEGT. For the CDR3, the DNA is TGTGCCAGCAGCCCGACTGGGAATGGGCAGTTCTTC. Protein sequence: CASSPTGNGQFF.

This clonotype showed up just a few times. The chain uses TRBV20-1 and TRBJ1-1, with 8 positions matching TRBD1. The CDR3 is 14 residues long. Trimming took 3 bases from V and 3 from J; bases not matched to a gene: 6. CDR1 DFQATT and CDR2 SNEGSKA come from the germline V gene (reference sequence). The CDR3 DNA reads TGCAGTGCTAGTCAGGGGGCGATGGACACTGAAGCTTTCTTT. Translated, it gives CSASQGAMDTEAFF.

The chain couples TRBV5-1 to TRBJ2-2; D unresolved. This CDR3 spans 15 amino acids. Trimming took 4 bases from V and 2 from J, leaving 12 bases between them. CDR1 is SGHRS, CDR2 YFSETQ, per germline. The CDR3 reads CASSPGGGNTGELFF. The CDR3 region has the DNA TGCGCCAGCAGCCCCGGCGGTGGAAACACCGGGGAGCTGTTTTTT.

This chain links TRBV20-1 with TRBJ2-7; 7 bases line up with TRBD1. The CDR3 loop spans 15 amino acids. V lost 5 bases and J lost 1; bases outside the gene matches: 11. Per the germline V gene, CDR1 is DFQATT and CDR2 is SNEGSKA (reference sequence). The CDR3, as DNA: TGCAGTGCTTCCTTTCGACAGGGTGGTTCCTACGAGCAGTACTTC. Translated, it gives CSASFRQGGSYEQYF.

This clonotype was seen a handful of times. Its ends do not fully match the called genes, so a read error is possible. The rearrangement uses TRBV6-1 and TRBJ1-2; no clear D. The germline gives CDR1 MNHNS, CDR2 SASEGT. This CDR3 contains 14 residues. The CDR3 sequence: CASSQPGAKYGYTF. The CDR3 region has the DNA TGTGCCAGCAGTCAGCCGGGAGCTAAATATGGCTACACCTTC.

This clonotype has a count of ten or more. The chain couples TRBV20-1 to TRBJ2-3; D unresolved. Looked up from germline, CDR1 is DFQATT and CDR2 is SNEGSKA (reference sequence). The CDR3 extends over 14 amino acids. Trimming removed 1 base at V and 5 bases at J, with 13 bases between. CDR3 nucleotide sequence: TGCAGTGCTAGAGTAGGTACTCCGGGAGATACGCAGTATTTT. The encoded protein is CSARVGTPGDTQYF.

CDR3 coding DNA: TGTGCCAGCAGTGGTGTAAACACCATATATTTT. It yields the protein CASSGVNTIYF. V is TRBV2 and J is TRBJ1-3; D gene uncertain. The CDR3 is made up of 11 amino acids. Germline values: CDR1 SNHLY, CDR2 FYNNEI. V was cut by 4 bases and J by 6 bases, with 4 bases left in between.

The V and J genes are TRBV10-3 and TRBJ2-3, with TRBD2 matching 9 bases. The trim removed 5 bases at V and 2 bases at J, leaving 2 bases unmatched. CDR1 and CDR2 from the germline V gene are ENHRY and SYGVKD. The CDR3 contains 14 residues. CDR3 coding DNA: TGTGCCATCAGTCTAGCGGGAAACACAGATACGCAGTATTTT. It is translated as CAISLAGNTDTQYF.

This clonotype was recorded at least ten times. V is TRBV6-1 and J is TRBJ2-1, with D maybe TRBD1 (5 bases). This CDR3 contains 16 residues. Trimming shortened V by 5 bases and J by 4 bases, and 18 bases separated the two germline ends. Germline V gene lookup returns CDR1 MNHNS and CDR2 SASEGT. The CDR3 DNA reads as TGTGCCAGCAGTTCGGCCGACAGTAAGGGGTACAATGAGCAGTTCTTC. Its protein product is CASSSADSKGYNEQFF.

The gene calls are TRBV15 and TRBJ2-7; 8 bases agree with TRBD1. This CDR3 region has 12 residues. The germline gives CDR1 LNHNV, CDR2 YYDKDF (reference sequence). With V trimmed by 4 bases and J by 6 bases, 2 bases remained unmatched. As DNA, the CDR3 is TGTGCCACCAGCACGACAGGGGTCGAGCAGTACTTC. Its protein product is CATSTTGVEQYF.

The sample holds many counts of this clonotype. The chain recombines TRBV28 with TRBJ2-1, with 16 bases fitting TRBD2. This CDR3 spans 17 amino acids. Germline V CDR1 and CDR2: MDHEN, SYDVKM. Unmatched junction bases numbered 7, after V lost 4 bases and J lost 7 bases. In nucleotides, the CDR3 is TGTGCCAGCAGTTATCCGGGACTAGCGGGAGGGAGGAATGAGCAGTTCTTC. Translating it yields CASSYPGLAGGRNEQFF. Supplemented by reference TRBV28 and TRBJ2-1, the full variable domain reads DVKVTQSSRYLVKRTGEKVFLECVQDMDHENMFWYRQDPGLGLRLIYFSYDVKMKEKGDIPEGYSVSREKKERFSLILESASTNQTSMYLCASSYPGLAGGRNEQFFGPGTRLTVL.

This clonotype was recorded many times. The CDR3 DNA follows: TGTGCCAGCAGTTCCGGGACTAGATGGGACGAGCAGTACTTC. The encoded protein is CASSSGTRWDEQYF. The chain couples TRBV28 to TRBJ2-7, with TRBD2 matching 8 bases. CDR3 length: 14 residues. Germline V gene sequence: CDR1 MDHEN, CDR2 SYDVKM. Unmatched junction bases numbered 7, after V lost 4 bases and J lost 5 bases.

CDR3 coding DNA: TGTGCCAGCAGCGTCGGGACCCTGACCAACACTGAAGCTTTCTTT. Translation: CASSVGTLTNTEAFF. This chain connects TRBV9 to TRBJ1-1; D is perhaps TRBD1 (5 bases). The CDR3 extends over 15 amino acids. Trimming removed 2 bases from V and 2 bases from J, with 13 bases in between. Per the germline V gene, CDR1 is SGDLS and CDR2 is YYNGEE.

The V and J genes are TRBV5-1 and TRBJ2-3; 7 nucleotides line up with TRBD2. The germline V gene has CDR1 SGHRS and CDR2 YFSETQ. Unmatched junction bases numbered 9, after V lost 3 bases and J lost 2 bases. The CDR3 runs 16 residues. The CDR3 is CASSSQSGASTDTQYF. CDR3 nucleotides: TGCGCCAGCAGCTCCCAAAGCGGGGCCTCCACAGATACGCAGTATTTT.

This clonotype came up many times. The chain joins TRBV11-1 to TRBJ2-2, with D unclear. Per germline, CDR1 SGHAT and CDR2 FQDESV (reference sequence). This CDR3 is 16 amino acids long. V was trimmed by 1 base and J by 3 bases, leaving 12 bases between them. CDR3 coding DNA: TGTGCCAGCAGCTTAGGCACGGGTATGGACACCGGGGAGCTGTTTTTT. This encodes CASSLGTGMDTGELFF.

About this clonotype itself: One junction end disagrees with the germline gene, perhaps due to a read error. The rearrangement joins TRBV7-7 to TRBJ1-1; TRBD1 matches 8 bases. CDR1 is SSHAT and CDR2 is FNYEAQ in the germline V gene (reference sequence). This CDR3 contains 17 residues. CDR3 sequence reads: CASSGAPIDRGHTEAFF. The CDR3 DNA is TGTGCTAGCAGCGGCGCTCCGATAGACAGGGGTCACACTGAAGCTTTCTTT.

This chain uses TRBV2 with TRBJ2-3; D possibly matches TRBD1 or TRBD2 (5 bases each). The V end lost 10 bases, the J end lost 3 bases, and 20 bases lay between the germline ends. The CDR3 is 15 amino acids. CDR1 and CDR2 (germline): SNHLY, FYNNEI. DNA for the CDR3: TGTGCCACCACCGGGGCCTTCCCCCGAACAGATACGCAGTATTTT. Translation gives CATTGAFPRTDTQYF.